The present T cell receptor (beta chain) was sequenced within a study of Ad26.COV2.S vaccination and SARS-CoV-2 variants. Study details: COV1001, an Ad26.COV2.S trial, supplied this vaccine-arm donor. Administration of Ad26.COV2.S was intramuscular, either once or twice 56 days apart. Findings and caveats of the study: Breadth, reportedly substantial, characterized the spike-specific CD8+ and CD4+ T cell responses after vaccination.

The table came from immunoSEQ multiplex PCR; TCRdb's copy has only in-frame clones and leaves some out. The sample shows approximately 460,000 clones, 70% to 90% of them seen only once. Treatment noted: around 19 received Ad26.COV2.S at low or high dose, single or two shots; roughly five received placebo; per-sample allocation not given. After the first vaccine or placebo injection, samples were drawn on day 63. In regard to this clone: As yet, its antigen is unknown.

Germline V lookup: CDR1 MDHEN, CDR2 SYDVKM. This CDR3 is built from 15 residues. The gene calls are TRBV28 and TRBJ2-7; TRBD2 might be the D (7 bases). This sequence originates from a person aged 18 to 65 who received the Ad26.COV2.S COVID-19 vaccine or a placebo. Material: peripheral blood, obtained in a trial of Ad26.COV2.S vaccine versus placebo. The CDR3 reads CATGGGVMGGYEQYF. The CDR3 DNA follows: TGTGCAACAGGAGGGGGAGTAATGGGAGGGTACGAGCAGTACTTC.